The rows below give T cell receptor beta chains drawn from one sample of a study of cytomegalovirus exposure and HLA in healthy donors. Some clones are missing from TCRdb's copy, which holds only in-frame ones; the method was immunoSEQ multiplex PCR. This sample's table reports tens of thousands of clones. What was sequenced was PBMCs. The source of these receptors is a woman aged 25 to 39 in good health and CMV-seronegative. Each CDR3 is given with its conserved first and last residue. A D gene is named only where the DNA matches it firmly.

.,TRBV6-1,TRBJ2-7,TGTGCCAGCAGTGAACCCACGAAGGGGGTAGCTTACGAGCAGTACTTC,CASSEPTKGVAYEQYF
TRBD1,TRBV30,TRBJ2-7,TGTGCCTGTAGACAGGGGGCGCTTTCCTACGAGCAGTACTTC,CACRQGALSYEQYF
.,TRBV11-3,TRBJ2-2,TGTGCCAGCAGCTTAGGGAGCTTTGGGGAGCTGTTTTTT,CASSLGSFGELFF
.,TRBV27,TRBJ2-7,TGTGCCAGCAGTTCCTACTCCTACGAGCAGTACTTC,CASSSYSYEQYF
TRBD1,TRBV19,TRBJ1-2,TGTGCCAGTACCTCAGGGGGCAGCGGTATCACCTTC,CASTSGGSGITF
TRBD2,TRBV5-6,TRBJ2-5,TGTGCCAGCAGCAATCCGAGGAGCGGGGGATGGCAGACCCAGTACTTC,CASSNPRSGGWQTQYF
TRBD1,TRBV30,TRBJ1-4,TGTGCCTGGAAACAGGGGGATGAAAAACTGTTTTTT,CAWKQGDEKLFF
.,TRBV7-3,TRBJ1-1,TGTGCCAGCAGCTCCGCCTCAGGCACTGAAGCTTTCTTT,CASSSASGTEAFF
.,TRBV9,TRBJ1-5,TGTGCCAGCAGCCCCCGGCCCGGGAGCAATCAGCCCCAGCATTTT,CASSPRPGSNQPQHF
TRBD1,TRBV9,TRBJ2-7,TGTGCCAGCAGCGGACGGACAGGGGGGTTCTACGAGCAGTACTTC,CASSGRTGGFYEQYF
TRBD2,TRBV9,TRBJ2-5,TGTGCCAGCAGCGTTTCGGGCGGGAGGGCAGAGACCCAGTACTTC,CASSVSGGRAETQYF
.,TRBV18,TRBJ2-6,TGTGCCAGCTCACCACCGTCGGGGATCTCTGGGGCCAACGTCCTGACTTTC,CASSPPSGISGANVLTF
TRBD1,TRBV9,TRBJ2-4,TGTGCCAGCAGCGGACTTATGGACAGGGGAAAAAACATTCAGTACTTC,CASSGLMDRGKNIQYF
TRBD2,TRBV6-5,TRBJ2-1,TGTGCCAGCAGTTCCCCTAGCGGGACCAACAATGAGCAGTTCTTC,CASSSPSGTNNEQFF
.,TRBV2,TRBJ2-7,TGTGCCAGCAGTGCCAGAGAGCAGTACTTC,CASSAREQYF
TRBD1,TRBV9,TRBJ1-2,TGTGCCAGCAGCGTAGCCGGAGGGGGCTTTTATGGCTACACCTTC,CASSVAGGGFYGYTF
.,TRBV5-5,TRBJ1-2,TGTGCCAGCAGCTTGGGGTACAGCTCGAATGGCTACACCTTC,CASSLGYSSNGYTF
TRBD2,TRBV6-1,TRBJ2-5,TGTGCCAGCAGTGAAGGTTGGACTAGCGGGACCACCGGGGAGACCCAGTACTTC,CASSEGWTSGTTGETQYF
.,TRBV30,TRBJ2-1,TGTGTAGAGGAAGGCCCCTACAATGAGCAGTTCTTC,CVEEGPYNEQFF
TRBD2,TRBV6-5,TRBJ2-3,TGTGCCAGCAGTCAGCGGGATTCGGCAGATACGCAGTATTTT,CASSQRDSADTQYF
TRBD1,TRBV6-5,TRBJ1-2,TGTGCCAGCAGTTGTCTCAGGGGGCGCTTC,CASSCLRGRF
.,TRBV6-6,TRBJ2-1,TGTGCCAGCAGTTACCGGGATGAGCAGTTCTTC,CASSYRDEQFF
.,TRBV5-1,TRBJ2-7,TGCGCCAGCAGGGTCCAGATCAGCTCCTACGAGCAGTACTTC,CASRVQISSYEQYF
TRBD1,TRBV4-2,TRBJ2-7,TGTGCCAGCAGCCAACAGGACAGGTCCTACGAGCAGTACTTC,CASSQQDRSYEQYF
TRBD1,TRBV4-1,TRBJ2-7,TGCGCCAGCAGCCCTATTGGGACAGGGACCTACGAGCAGTACTTC,CASSPIGTGTYEQYF
TRBD1,TRBV28,TRBJ1-1,TGTGCCAGCAGTCCGGACAGGGTTGCTGAAGCTTTCTTT,CASSPDRVAEAFF
TRBD2,TRBV9,TRBJ2-1,TGTGCCAGCAGCCGGGAGGGACTAGCTTTTTACAATGAGCAGTTCTTC,CASSREGLAFYNEQFF
TRBD1,TRBV7-2,TRBJ2-3,TGTGCCAGCAGCTTAGGCCGACAGGGTGGCGATACGCAGTATTTT,CASSLGRQGGDTQYF
TRBD1,TRBV19,TRBJ1-5,TGTGCCAGTAGTATGGACAGGGAGAATCAGCCCCAGCATTTT,CASSMDRENQPQHF
TRBD1,TRBV6-4,TRBJ1-1,TGTGCCAGCAGTGATCAGACAGGGGGGGATGGGGCGACTGAAGCTTTCTTT,CASSDQTGGDGATEAFF